Listed here are 8 T cell receptor beta chains from one sample, sequenced in a study of beta chain features in type 1 diabetes. Reverse transcribing all isolated RNA meant expressed TCRB transcripts were sequenced. Data came from immunoSEQ multiplex PCR; TCRdb stores just in-frame clones and leaves some out. The sample yields tens of thousands of clones, around a third seen once. Sequenced input: stem cell memory CD4+ T cells from blood. The receptors shown here come from a woman between 18 and 30 years old in good health.

The V call is TRBV11-2, the J call TRBJ2-2; 9 nucleotides line up with TRBD1. Losses at the gene ends were 6 bases for V and 4 bases for J; bases not matched to a gene: 12. CDR1 and CDR2 (germline): SGHAT, FQNNGV. The CDR3 consists of 17 residues. The CDR3 nucleotides are TGTGCCAGCAGGTCGATACGGCGGGACAGGGCCACCGGGGAGCTGTTTTTT. Residues: CASRSIRRDRATGELFF.

V and J are TRBV7-9 and TRBJ1-1; the match to TRBD1 covers 7 bases. In germline, CDR1 is SEHNR, CDR2 FQNEAQ (reference sequence). The CDR3 has 14 amino acids. After removal of 3 bases from V and 8 bases from J, the junction contained 9 bases not matched to a gene. The CDR3 bases are TGTGCCAGCAGCTTTCAACTCAGGGGGTTCGAAGCTTTCTTT. It is translated as CASSFQLRGFEAFF.

The chain links TRBV30 to TRBJ1-4; possibly TRBD1 for D (5 bases). V dropped 0 bases and J dropped 7 bases, with 18 bases sitting between them. The CDR3 spans 16 residues. Germline CDR1 reads GTSNPN; CDR2 reads SVGIG (reference sequence). For the CDR3, the DNA is TGTGCCTGGAGTGTAGGGGCAGGGACTAAGGGTGAAAAACTGTTTTTT. Translating gives CAWSVGAGTKGEKLFF.

In nucleotides, the CDR3 is TGTGCCAGCTCATCAACAGGGGGCAACAACTATGGCTACACCTTC. Amino acid sequence: CASSSTGGNNYGYTF. The V call is TRBV18, the J call TRBJ1-2, with 9 bases lining up with TRBD1. Germline assignment: CDR1 KGHSH and CDR2 LQKENI. Trimming removed 5 bases from V and 2 bases from J; junction bases left unmatched: 6. The CDR3 has 15 amino acids.

Only a few counts were recorded for this clone. The gene calls are TRBV19 and TRBJ1-1; 7 nucleotides line up with TRBD1. With 3 bases clipped from V and 4 bases from J, the junction kept 5 bases outside the gene matches. The germline V gene encodes CDR1 LNHDA and CDR2 SQIVND (reference sequence). CDR3 size: 14 residues. The CDR3 DNA sequence: TGTGCCAGTAGTATGGAACAGGGGAGCACTGAAGCTTTCTTT. This encodes CASSMEQGSTEAFF.

The J gene is TRBJ2-7, the V gene TRBV5-5, with D hard to call. Germline V gene data show CDR1 as SGHKS and CDR2 as YYEKEE (reference sequence). The V gene lost 4 bases and the J gene lost 5 bases, with 10 bases spanning the gap. The CDR3 loop spans 12 amino acids. The DNA for the CDR3 is TGTGCCAGCAGCCAGGTATTGAACGAGCAGTACTTC. This translates into CASSQVLNEQYF. The full variable domain, in which reference TRBV5-5 and TRBJ2-7 provide the parts outside the CDR3, is DAGVTQSPTHLIKTRGQQVTLRCSPISGHKSVSWYQQVLGQGPQFIFQYYEKEERGRGNFPDRFSARQFPNYSSELNVNALLLGDSALYLCASSQVLNEQYFGPGTRLTVT.

This clone was counted between two and nine times. This chain joins TRBV7-2 and TRBJ2-1; 12 bases match TRBD2. The CDR3 totals 15 residues. The V gene's germline CDR1 is SGHTA and CDR2 FQGNSA. The ends lost 4 bases at V and 6 bases at J; junction bases unmatched: 4. The chain's CDR3 is CASSSLAGGLNEQFF. The CDR3 nucleotides are TGTGCCAGCAGCTCGCTAGCGGGGGGGCTCAATGAGCAGTTCTTC.

This clone was seen more than once but under ten times. The rearrangement joins TRBV10-3 to TRBJ2-2; TRBD1 aligns across 7 bases. The length of the CDR3 is 14 residues. The ends lost 4 bases at V and 1 base at J; junction bases unmatched: 0. Per the germline V gene, CDR1 is ENHRY and CDR2 is SYGVKD. CDR3 DNA: TGTGCCATCAGTGGACAGGGGAACACCGGGGAGCTGTTTTTT. This sequence encodes CAISGQGNTGELFF.